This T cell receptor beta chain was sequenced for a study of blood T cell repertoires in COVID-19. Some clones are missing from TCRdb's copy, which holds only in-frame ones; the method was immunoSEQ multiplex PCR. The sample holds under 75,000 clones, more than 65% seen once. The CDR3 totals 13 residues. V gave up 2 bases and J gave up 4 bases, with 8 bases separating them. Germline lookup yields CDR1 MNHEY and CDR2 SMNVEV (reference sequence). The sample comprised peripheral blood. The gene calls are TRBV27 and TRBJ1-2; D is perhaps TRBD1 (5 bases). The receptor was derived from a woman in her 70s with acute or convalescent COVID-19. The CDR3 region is CASSLGHLYGYTF. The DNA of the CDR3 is TGTGCCAGCAGTTTAGGACACCTCTATGGCTACACCTTC.